This TCR beta chain was obtained from a study of memory CD4+ T cells and cytomegalovirus serostatus (dated by TCRdb to the late 2010s). Background on the whole study: A total of 35 or so healthy Belgian adults, of whom 9 were CMV seropositive and about 25 were CMV seronegative, were included in the cohort. The study sequenced CD4+ memory TCRbeta repertoires of a Belgian cohort with known cytomegalovirus serostatus to replicate a published TCR-based CMV serostatus classifier. Overall study results and their limits: The results were read as suggesting that the CMV-associated TCR signature is, for the most part, present in the CD4+ memory repertoire. Of more than 150 previously reported CMV-associated TCRbeta sequences, about 62 appeared in the CD4+ memory repertoires, each in one to five individuals. A median bootstrapped AUC of 0.95 with a 95% CI of 0.76-1.00 was achieved on the Belgian cohort by the original-framework classifier. Only CD4+CD45RO+ memory cells were sequenced, in contrast to the original study, which included naive and memory CD4+ and CD8+ populations. For predicting CMV serostatus, the median bootstrapped AUC was roughly 0.95 using the original framework and about 0.9 using a US-trained random forest.

Genomic DNA was extracted from sorted cells with the Quick-DNA Microprep Kit. Amplification of TCRbeta DNA was done with the immunoSEQ hsTCRbeta kit, following the protocol from the manufacturer. TCRbeta libraries were sequenced on an Illumina MiSeq instrument. The study's own analysis went as follows. Once out-of-frame sequences had been removed, a few million distinct TCRbeta sequences were left, which works out to an average of roughly 70,000 per individual. Each individual was scored according to the count of 150 or so previously reported CMV-associated TCRbeta sequences and the total productive distinct TCRbeta count. A beta-binomial model was reimplemented in Python, and random forests from scikit-learn, run with default parameters, were trained on data from the US cohort. On the Belgian cohort, classifier performance was reported as the median AUC, along with percentile confidence intervals, across 10,000 bootstrap iterations. Drawn from immuneACCESS, this table holds only the in-frame rearrangements with V and J called that TCRdb kept. Clones are partly lost; checked studies trace under half to an unresolved V gene and leave the rest unexplained. V, J and clone size were drawn from that table, and D and trimming were deduced from the DNA. The sample records roughly 50,000 clones, approximately 82% of which are singletons. 0.5% of the sample rests with the top ten.

Comment on this clone: It lacks a known antigen. Per-base qualities were not stored, and no clone one base away is much larger.

From the germline V gene, CDR1 is SGHRS and CDR2 is YFSETQ. V is cut by 5 bases and J by 4 bases, and the space between the germline ends is 12 bases. The CDR3 measures 13 amino acids from cysteine to phenylalanine. The DNA shown is the 39-base CDR3, in frame from base 1. Single viable CD3+CD4+CD8-CD45RO+ cells were sorted as memory CD4+ T cells on a FACSAria II. CMV serostatus was determined with a Roche Elecsys assay detecting serum IgG against CMV pp150, pp28, p38 and p52. Following thawing, total CD4+ T cells were enriched through positive selection using CD4 magnetic microbeads. Samples originated from another study that specifically interrogated the CD4+ T cell memory repertoire. Following standard operating procedures, peripheral blood mononuclear cells were isolated and cryopreserved, while serum was kept at -80 degrees C. The staining relied on CD3-PerCP (BW264/56), CD4-APC (RPA-T4), CD45RO-PE (UCHT1) and CD8-Pacific Orange (3B5) antibodies, and Sytox blue was used to exclude non-viable cells.

The source material was memory CD4+ T cells from blood. This clonotype was sampled from an adult in good health and CMV-seronegative. Some clones in this sample may be carry-over from other donors' samples. This chain joins TRBV5-1 to TRBJ1-1; TRBD1 could be the D gene, as 5 bases match. The sequenced DNA is TGCGCCAGCAGTACAGGAAGTACCACTGAAGCTTTCTTT. The resulting protein is CASSTGSTTEAFF.